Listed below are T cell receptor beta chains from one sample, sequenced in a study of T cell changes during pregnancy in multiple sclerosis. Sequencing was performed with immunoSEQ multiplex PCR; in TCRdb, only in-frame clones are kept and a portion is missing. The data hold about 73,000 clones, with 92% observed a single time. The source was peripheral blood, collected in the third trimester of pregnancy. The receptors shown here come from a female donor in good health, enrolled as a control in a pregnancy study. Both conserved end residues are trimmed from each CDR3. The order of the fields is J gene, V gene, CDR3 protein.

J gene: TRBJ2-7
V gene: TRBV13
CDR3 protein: ASSSRGREQY

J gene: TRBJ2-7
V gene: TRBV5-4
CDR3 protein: ASSPAGAYEQY

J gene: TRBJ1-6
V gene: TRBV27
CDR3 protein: ASSISDRGRAPLH

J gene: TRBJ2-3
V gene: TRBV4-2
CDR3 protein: ASSQVLAATSDTQY

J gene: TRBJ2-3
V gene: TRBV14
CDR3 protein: ASSQVAGATSTDTQY

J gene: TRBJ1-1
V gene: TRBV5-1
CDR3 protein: ASRPRPDRAGQAF

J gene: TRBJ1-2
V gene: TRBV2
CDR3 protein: ASSEEPGPGGGYT

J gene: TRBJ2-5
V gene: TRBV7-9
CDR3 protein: ASSYDRGETQY

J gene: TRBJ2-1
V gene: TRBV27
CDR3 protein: ASSHGLAGGYEQF

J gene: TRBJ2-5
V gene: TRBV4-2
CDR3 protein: ASSQPGTGHLETQY

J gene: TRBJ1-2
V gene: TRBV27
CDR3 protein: ASSSAGTAYGYT

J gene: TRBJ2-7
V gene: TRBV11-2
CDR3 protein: ASSDRQGRSYEQY

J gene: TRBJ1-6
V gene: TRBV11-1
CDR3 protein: ASSYRTGLSPLH

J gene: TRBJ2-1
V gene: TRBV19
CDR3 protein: ASSESGTATYNEQF

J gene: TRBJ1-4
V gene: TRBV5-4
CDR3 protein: ASSLGGTAGSNEKLF

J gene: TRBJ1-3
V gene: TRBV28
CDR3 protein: ASNVASGGNTIY

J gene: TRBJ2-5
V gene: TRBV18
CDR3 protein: ASSPGLAGEEETQY

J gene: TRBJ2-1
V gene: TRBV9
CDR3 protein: ASSVNLNSEQF

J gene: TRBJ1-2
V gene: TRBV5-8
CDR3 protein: ASSLTGWYGYT

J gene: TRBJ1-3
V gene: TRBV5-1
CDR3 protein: ASSINTGESGNTIY

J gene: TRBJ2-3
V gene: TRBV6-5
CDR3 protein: ASGGSLLSTDTQY

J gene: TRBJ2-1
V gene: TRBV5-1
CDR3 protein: ASSLVAGADNEQF

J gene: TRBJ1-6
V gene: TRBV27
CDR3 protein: ASSLLQGSSPLH

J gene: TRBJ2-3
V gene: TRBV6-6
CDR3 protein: ASSWDSGRDTQY

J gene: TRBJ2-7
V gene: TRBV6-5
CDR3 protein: ASSYLYEQY

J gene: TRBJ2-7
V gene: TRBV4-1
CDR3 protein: ASSPSRLAGVYEQY

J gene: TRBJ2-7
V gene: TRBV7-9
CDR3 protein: ASSLTQGEQY